The 29 T cell receptor beta chains presented below share a single source sample, sequenced in a study of blood T cell repertoires in COVID-19. Assay used: immunoSEQ multiplex PCR; TCRdb lists only in-frame clones, some missing. The sample lists more than 15,000 clones, roughly 75% occurring once. The source material was peripheral blood. Source of these receptors: a man aged 60 to 75 with active or convalescent COVID-19.

This chain connects TRBV7-2 to TRBJ2-7, with D perhaps matching TRBD2 (5 bases). In germline, CDR1 is SGHTA, CDR2 FQGNSA. V lost 1 base, J lost 0 bases, and 16 bases lay in between. The CDR3 runs to 17 residues. CDR3 bases: TGTGCCAGCAGCTTAGACAGAGGGTCCCTAAGCTCCTACGAGCAGTACTTC. Protein product: CASSLDRGSLSSYEQYF.

The sample holds a few counts of this clone. This rearrangement joins TRBV30 to TRBJ1-5; TRBD1 aligns across 7 bases. V shed 2 bases and J 1 base; nucleotides not matched to a gene: 8. Germline V gives CDR1 GTSNPN, CDR2 SVGIG (reference sequence). CDR3 length: 16 amino acids. The CDR3 DNA reads as TGTGCCTGGAGTCCCCCCACAGGGGTAAGCAATCAGCCCCAGCATTTT. Translating it yields CAWSPPTGVSNQPQHF.

In this sample, this clone turned up once. The chain carries TRBV3-1 (or the pseudogene TRBV3-2) and TRBJ2-3; D perhaps matches TRBD2 (6 bases). V lost 0 bases to trimming and J lost 3 bases, with 7 bases between them. There are 14 residues in the CDR3. From germline, CDR1 is LGHDT and CDR2 YNNKEL (reference sequence). The CDR3, as DNA: TGTGCCAGCAGCCAAGAGGGACTGACAGATACGCAGTATTTT. Translating it yields CASSQEGLTDTQYF.

The rearrangement joins TRBV3-1 (or the pseudogene TRBV3-2) to TRBJ1-1; the D gene is possibly TRBD1 (6 bases). Germline CDR1 reads LGHDT; CDR2 reads YNNKEL (reference sequence). The V gene lost 4 bases and the J gene lost 5 bases, with 14 bases spanning the gap. This CDR3 is 14 amino acids long. The CDR3 DNA sequence: TGTGCCAGCAGCCCGAACGGGGGGCGGACTGAAGCTTTCTTT. Translated, it gives CASSPNGGRTEAFF.

This chain connects TRBV10-3 to TRBJ1-2, with D possibly being TRBD1 (5 bases). Germline V gives CDR1 ENHRY, CDR2 SYGVKD. Trimming took 6 bases from V and 1 from J, leaving 15 bases between them. This CDR3 comprises 15 residues. For the CDR3, the DNA is TGTGCCATCAGGCCCGATGACAGCAGTAACTATGGCTACACCTTC. It is translated as CAIRPDDSSNYGYTF.

This chain joins TRBV30 and TRBJ2-1, with TRBD2 matching over 8 bases. V dropped 2 bases and J dropped 8; count of bases not matched to a gene: 8. Looked up from germline, CDR1 is GTSNPN and CDR2 is SVGIG (reference sequence). The CDR3 sequence is 14 residues long. Here the CDR3 DNA reads TGTGCCTGGAGTCGAAGCGGGGGATGGTATGAGCAGTTCTTC. It yields the protein CAWSRSGGWYEQFF.

The chain combines TRBV10-2 with TRBJ1-2; 9 nucleotides align to TRBD1. The trim removed 8 bases at V and 2 bases at J, leaving 9 bases unmatched. Germline CDR1 is WSHSY and CDR2 is SAAADI. The CDR3 extends over 15 amino acids. The CDR3 DNA reads as TGCGCCAGCGGGGACAGGGCCAACTCAAACTATGGCTACACCTTC. Residues: CASGDRANSNYGYTF.

This chain uses TRBV9 with TRBJ1-1, with D possibly matching TRBD1 (6 bases). This CDR3 is built from 14 residues. Trimming pared 3 bases from V and 8 bases from J, leaving 17 bases between. CDR1 and CDR2 (germline): SGDLS, YYNGEE. The CDR3: CASSAHVGQGEAFF. In DNA, the CDR3 is TGTGCCAGCAGCGCTCATGTAGGGCAGGGGGAAGCTTTCTTT.

This clone has a single count. The J gene is TRBJ2-3, the V gene TRBV24-1, with D tentatively TRBD1 (5 bases). V was cut by 7 bases and J by 0 bases, with 7 bases left in between. The CDR3 runs to 13 residues. CDR1 is KGHDR, CDR2 SFDVKD, per germline. The CDR3 DNA reads TGTGCCACCAGGACAGAAAGCACAGATACGCAGTATTTT. Its protein product is CATRTESTDTQYF.

The V gene is TRBV5-1, the J gene TRBJ2-5; 7 bases agree with TRBD1. The germline gives CDR1 SGHRS, CDR2 YFSETQ. J was trimmed by 4 bases and V by 0 bases; bases with no gene match: 6. This CDR3 has 15 amino acids. CDR3 sequence reads: CASSLGGNRGETQYF. For the CDR3, the DNA is TGCGCCAGCAGCTTGGGGGGGAACAGGGGAGAGACCCAGTACTTC.

The chain recombines TRBV30 with TRBJ1-1; TRBD1 agrees at 7 bases. This CDR3 region has 12 residues. CDR1 GTSNPN and CDR2 SVGIG come from the germline V gene (reference sequence). The V gene end was trimmed by 4 bases and the J gene end by 7 bases; junction bases not matched to a gene: 6. DNA for the CDR3: TGTGCCTGGACGACAGGGCAGATTGAAGCTTTCTTT. This encodes CAWTTGQIEAFF.

CDR3: CASGSLRGTAVAGELFF. CDR3 in DNA: TGTGCTAGTGGTTCCCTCCGGGGGACAGCTGTCGCCGGGGAGCTGTTTTTT. The rearrangement joins TRBV12-5 to TRBJ2-2; a possible D gene is TRBD1 (7 bases). V lost 4 bases and J 6 bases, leaving 21 bases between the germline ends. From germline, CDR1 is LGHNT and CDR2 FRNRAP. This CDR3 has 17 amino acids.

Worth noting for this clone: A much larger clone is a single base away; this may be a read error. This chain links TRBV11-2 with TRBJ2-5; the match to TRBD1 covers 8 bases. CDR3 length equals 13 residues. Trimming took 5 bases from V and 5 from J; bases not matched to a gene: 4. Germline CDR1 SGHAT, CDR2 FQNNGV. The CDR3 sequence is CASSPDRAETQYF. CDR3 DNA sequence: TGTGCCAGCAGCCCGGACAGGGCGGAGACCCAGTACTTC.

The V and J genes are TRBV27 and TRBJ1-6; TRBD1 matches 10 bases. J was trimmed by 8 bases and V by 5 bases; bases with no gene match: 3. The CDR3 has 14 residues. Germline assignment: CDR1 MNHEY and CDR2 SMNVEV (reference sequence). The CDR3 region is CASSPDRGYSPLHF. The CDR3 coding sequence is TGTGCCAGCAGTCCGGACAGGGGGTATTCACCCCTCCACTTT.

The chain is built from TRBV30 and TRBJ1-5, with unresolved D. The ends were cut back, 1 base at V and 2 bases at J, with 6 bases in the middle. The CDR3 spans 13 residues. The germline V gene has CDR1 GTSNPN and CDR2 SVGIG (reference sequence). The CDR3 coding sequence is TGTGCCTGGAGTGAGGGAGGCAATCAGCCCCAGCATTTT. Translated, it gives CAWSEGGNQPQHF.

This chain joins TRBV28 and TRBJ1-2, with D perhaps matching TRBD1 (5 bases). Germline-derived CDR1 and CDR2 are MDHEN and SYDVKM. CDR3 length equals 14 residues. V was pared by 3 bases and J by 4 bases, with 12 bases between. The CDR3, as DNA: TGTGCCAGCAGTTTGGGGGGGGGAGTCTATGGCTACACCTTC. It specifies CASSLGGGVYGYTF.

The rearrangement uses TRBV6-4 and TRBJ2-1, with 11 bases aligning to TRBD2. This CDR3 is built from 15 residues. The J segment lost 9 bases and the V segment lost 3 bases, leaving 7 bases of the junction unmatched. Germline lookup yields CDR1 MRHNA and CDR2 SNTAGT. This chain's CDR3 is CASSDSGRALGEQFF. CDR3 sequence (DNA): TGTGCCAGCAGTGATAGCGGGAGGGCCCTCGGTGAGCAGTTCTTC.

The chain combines TRBV5-4 with TRBJ2-1; 10 bases are a match to TRBD2. The trim removed 4 bases at V and 4 bases at J, leaving 5 bases unmatched. This CDR3 spans 15 amino acids. CDR1 is SGHNT, CDR2 YYREEE, per germline (reference sequence). The CDR3 region has the DNA TGTGCCAGCAGCGCGACTAGCGGGTATTACAATGAGCAGTTCTTC. Translated, it gives CASSATSGYYNEQFF.

The chain combines TRBV29-1 with TRBJ1-2; D possibly corresponds to TRBD1 (5 bases). CDR1 is SQVTM, CDR2 ANQGSEA, per germline. V shed 1 base and J shed 4 bases, with 13 bases lying between them. The CDR3 runs to 14 residues. The CDR3 loop reads CSVEVKGKGYGYTF. The CDR3 region has the DNA TGCAGCGTTGAAGTGAAGGGGAAAGGCTATGGCTACACCTTC.

This clone showed up just a few times. The chain couples TRBV6-5 to TRBJ1-1, with TRBD1 as a possible D gene (5 bases). Germline values: CDR1 MNHEY, CDR2 SVGAGI. V lost 10 bases, J lost 4 bases, and 13 bases lay in between. This CDR3 region has 12 residues. The CDR3 region has the DNA TGTGCCATCACCCGGCAGGGCACTGAAGCTTTCTTT. Residues: CAITRQGTEAFF.

This clone occurred once. This chain links TRBV10-2 with TRBJ2-7; 7 bases fit TRBD1. With 6 bases clipped from V and 9 bases from J, the junction kept 17 bases outside the gene matches. Germline CDR1 WSHSY, CDR2 SAAADI. This CDR3 region has 15 residues. The CDR3 DNA follows: TGCGCCAGCAGGACAGGGACGATCAAGGACCAGGGGCAGTACTTC. Amino acid sequence: CASRTGTIKDQGQYF.

This clone was seen once. The rearrangement links TRBV2 to TRBJ1-1; D remains ambiguous. Trimming removed 4 bases at V and 7 bases at J, with 7 bases between. Germline values: CDR1 SNHLY, CDR2 FYNNEI. This CDR3 contains 11 residues. The CDR3 nucleotides are TGTGCCAGCAGTGGTGAGGTTGAAGCTTTCTTT. This encodes CASSGEVEAFF.

The chain links TRBV29-1 to TRBJ1-3, with D possibly TRBD1 on 6 matching bases. The CDR3 loop spans 14 amino acids. Trimming removed 3 bases from V and 0 bases from J, with 9 bases in between. Germline V gene sequence: CDR1 SQVTM, CDR2 ANQGSEA. This CDR3 is CSVDLQGSGNTIYF. The DNA of the CDR3 is TGCAGCGTTGATCTACAGGGCTCTGGAAACACCATATATTTT.

This clone is medium-sized in the sample. The chain employs TRBV7-9 and TRBJ2-7; 8 bases agree with TRBD2. Germline lookup yields CDR1 SEHNR and CDR2 FQNEAQ (reference sequence). V dropped 5 bases and J dropped 4; count of bases not matched to a gene: 7. There are 14 residues in the CDR3. CDR3 amino acids: CASSRSGGQYEQYF. CDR3 coding DNA: TGTGCCAGCAGCCGATCGGGAGGGCAGTACGAGCAGTACTTC. The entire variable domain, with the rest obtained from reference TRBV7-9 and TRBJ2-7, is as follows: DTGVSQNPRHKITKRGQNVTFRCDPISEHNRLYWYRQTLGQGPEFLTYFQNEAQLEKSRLLSDRFSAERPKGSFSTLEIQRTEQGDSAMYLCASSRSGGQYEQYFGPGTRLTVT.

As to this clone: The junction departs from germline at one end; a sequencing error may be responsible. This chain joins TRBV6-5 and TRBJ2-1, with a possible D match to TRBD1 (5 bases). The CDR3 extends over 14 amino acids. The germline gives CDR1 MNHEY, CDR2 SVGAGI. CDR3 protein: CASGYQGAYNEQFF. In DNA form, the CDR3 reads TGTGCCAGCGGTTACCAGGGCGCTTACAATGAGCAGTTCTTC.

The rearrangement links TRBV18 to TRBJ2-7, with D possibly being TRBD2 (7 bases). The germline V and J ends were trimmed by 0 bases and 9 bases, with 21 bases remaining between them. The CDR3 spans 16 residues. Germline V gene data show CDR1 as KGHSH and CDR2 as LQKENI. The CDR3 sequence is CASSPPDSGGVLVQYF. For the CDR3, the DNA is TGTGCCAGCTCACCACCGGACTCGGGGGGCGTCCTGGTGCAGTACTTC.

V is TRBV28 and J is TRBJ1-4; 7 bases map to TRBD1. Germline CDR1 is MDHEN and CDR2 is SYDVKM. J lost 2 bases, V lost 6 bases, and 9 bases had no gene match. This CDR3 comprises 16 residues. The CDR3 nucleotides are TGTGCCAGCAGAGCCCCACCGGGACAGACTAATGAAAAACTGTTTTTT. Protein sequence: CASRAPPGQTNEKLFF. Filled out from reference TRBV28 and TRBJ1-4, the complete variable domain reads DVKVTQSSRYLVKRTGEKVFLECVQDMDHENMFWYRQDPGLGLRLIYFSYDVKMKEKGDIPEGYSVSREKKERFSLILESASTNQTSMYLCASRAPPGQTNEKLFFGSGTQLSVL.

This clone was seen a single time. This chain links TRBV2 with TRBJ1-1; 9 bases line up with TRBD1. CDR3 length: 14 residues. Germline values: CDR1 SNHLY, CDR2 FYNNEI. The trim removed 4 bases at V and 3 bases at J, leaving 3 bases unmatched. CDR3 nucleotide sequence: TGTGCCAGCAGTGTTAGGACAGGGGACACTGAAGCTTTCTTT. It codes for CASSVRTGDTEAFF.

This sequence joins TRBV19 and TRBJ1-1, with no clear D. The ends were cut back, 6 bases at V and 1 base at J, with 12 bases in the middle. The CDR3 is 14 amino acids. CDR1 is LNHDA, CDR2 SQIVND, per germline (reference sequence). CDR3 in amino acids: CASSNPNKNTEAFF. CDR3 DNA sequence: TGTGCCAGTAGCAACCCAAACAAGAACACTGAAGCTTTCTTT.